These T cell receptor beta chains were read from a single sample in a study of shared clonotypes between healthy human individuals. Generated by immunoSEQ multiplex PCR, the TCRdb table keeps only in-frame clones and is missing some. The profile shows millions of clones, roughly 95% of them singletons. The sample taken for sequencing was naive CD4+ T cells sorted from blood. These receptors were taken from a man younger than 30 in good health. CDR3s include the opening cysteine and the closing phenylalanine or tryptophan. Each record gives: V gene, J gene, clone size, D gene, CDR3 protein, CDR3 DNA. The D gene is left open where the match is weak. Clone size, where shown, is once, few, many, or a class for clones that have expanded.

v_gene: TRBV10-2; j_gene: TRBJ1-4; abundance: NA; d_gene: NA; CDR3aa: CASSEAGSGEKLFF; CDR3nt: TGCGCCAGCAGTGAGGCAGGGTCGGGTGAAAAACTGTTTTTT
v_gene: TRBV28; j_gene: TRBJ2-7; abundance: NA; d_gene: NA; CDR3aa: CASHEGSYEQYF; CDR3nt: TGTGCCAGCCACGAGGGGTCCTACGAGCAGTACTTC
v_gene: TRBV27; j_gene: TRBJ2-2; abundance: NA; d_gene: TRBD2; CDR3aa: CASSSLAGITNTGELFF; CDR3nt: TGTGCCAGCAGTTCACTAGCGGGCATTACGAACACCGGGGAGCTGTTTTTT
v_gene: TRBV25-1; j_gene: TRBJ2-3; abundance: NA; d_gene: NA; CDR3aa: CASSAEYTQYF; CDR3nt: TGTGCCAGCAGTGCGGAGTATACGCAGTATTTT
v_gene: TRBV25-1; j_gene: TRBJ2-2; abundance: NA; d_gene: NA; CDR3aa: CASRGLRGTGELFF; CDR3nt: TGTGCCAGCCGCGGACTGCGAGGCACCGGGGAGCTGTTTTTT
v_gene: TRBV29-1; j_gene: TRBJ1-2; abundance: NA; d_gene: NA; CDR3aa: CSIDDLGGYGYTF; CDR3nt: TGCAGCATTGACGACCTCGGGGGTTATGGCTACACCTTC
v_gene: TRBV27; j_gene: TRBJ2-3; abundance: NA; d_gene: NA; CDR3aa: CASSLPGLPQYF; CDR3nt: TGTGCCAGCAGTTTACCGGGGCTTCCGCAGTATTTT
v_gene: TRBV5-4; j_gene: TRBJ1-2; abundance: NA; d_gene: NA; CDR3aa: CASSSRRDGDYGYTF; CDR3nt: TGTGCCAGCAGCTCTCGGCGGGACGGAGACTATGGCTACACCTTC
v_gene: TRBV30; j_gene: TRBJ2-7; abundance: NA; d_gene: TRBD1; CDR3aa: CAWAPRTGAYEQYF; CDR3nt: TGTGCCTGGGCACCACGGACAGGAGCTTACGAGCAGTACTTC
v_gene: TRBV19; j_gene: TRBJ2-2; abundance: NA; d_gene: NA; CDR3aa: CASSIEGVAGELFF; CDR3nt: TGTGCCAGTAGTATAGAGGGGGTCGCCGGGGAGCTGTTTTTT
v_gene: TRBV29-1; j_gene: TRBJ2-1; abundance: NA; d_gene: TRBD1; CDR3aa: CSVEDFSWGGQGTLAGVNYNEQFF; CDR3nt: TGCAGCGTTGAAGATTTTTCCTGGGGGGGACAGGGGACCCTAGCGGGTGTAAATTACAATGAGCAGTTCTTC
v_gene: TRBV21-1; j_gene: TRBJ1-3; abundance: once; d_gene: NA; CDR3aa: CASTRPGQSSGNTIYF; CDR3nt: TGTGCCAGCACCCGTCCCGGGCAGAGCTCTGGAAACACCATATATTTT
v_gene: TRBV27; j_gene: TRBJ2-7; abundance: NA; d_gene: TRBD2; CDR3aa: CASRLAGASYEQYF; CDR3nt: TGTGCCAGCCGCCTAGCGGGGGCCTCCTACGAGCAGTACTTC
v_gene: TRBV5-5; j_gene: TRBJ1-1; abundance: NA; d_gene: NA; CDR3aa: CASSFGYTEAFF; CDR3nt: TGTGCCAGCAGCTTTGGATACACTGAAGCTTTCTTT
v_gene: TRBV19; j_gene: TRBJ1-2; abundance: NA; d_gene: NA; CDR3aa: CASSPRRAGGYTF; CDR3nt: TGTGCCAGTAGTCCCCGCAGGGCGGGTGGCTACACCTTC
v_gene: TRBV6-6; j_gene: TRBJ1-2; abundance: NA; d_gene: TRBD1; CDR3aa: CASTRTGGSDYGYTF; CDR3nt: TGTGCCAGCACCAGAACAGGGGGGTCGGACTATGGCTACACCTTC
v_gene: TRBV29-1; j_gene: TRBJ2-7; abundance: NA; d_gene: TRBD1; CDR3aa: CSAWDSSAEYF; CDR3nt: TGCAGCGCGTGGGACAGCTCCGCCGAGTACTTC
v_gene: TRBV4-1; j_gene: TRBJ2-2; abundance: NA; d_gene: TRBD2; CDR3aa: CASSQLAGGLTGELFF; CDR3nt: TGCGCCAGCAGCCAACTAGCGGGGGGATTAACCGGGGAGCTGTTTTTT
v_gene: TRBV6-6; j_gene: TRBJ1-5; abundance: NA; d_gene: TRBD1; CDR3aa: CASSTTGTGFSQPQHF; CDR3nt: TGTGCCAGCAGTACTACCGGGACAGGGTTTTCGCAGCCCCAGCATTTT
v_gene: TRBV2; j_gene: TRBJ1-1; abundance: NA; d_gene: TRBD1; CDR3aa: CASSVRGQAFF; CDR3nt: TGTGCCAGCAGTGTCAGGGGGCAAGCTTTCTTT
v_gene: TRBV19; j_gene: TRBJ2-3; abundance: NA; d_gene: TRBD1; CDR3aa: CASSIRDRAISDTQYF; CDR3nt: TGTGCCAGTAGTATCCGGGACAGAGCAATCTCAGATACGCAGTATTTT
v_gene: TRBV6-5; j_gene: TRBJ1-5; abundance: NA; d_gene: NA; CDR3aa: CASGWTDHSNQPQHF; CDR3nt: TGTGCCAGCGGGTGGACAGACCATAGCAATCAGCCCCAGCATTTT